The rows below give T cell receptor beta chains drawn from one sample of a study of response to subunit inactivated influenza vaccine. TCRdb re-analysed the RT-PCR reads in MiXCR, keeping a single row per CDR3 protein. This table holds 500,000 to 600,000 distinct CDR3 sequences, 13% found once. The material was PBMCs from blood, obtained about 40 days after vaccination. Receptor source: a man aged 45 to 65 who received an inactivated influenza vaccine. The CDR3 runs from the conserved cysteine through the conserved F or W. The D gene is left open where the match is weak. A row's size may be missing; if present it is once, few, many or a size class.

>-|TRBJ1-5|-|TRBV7-2
CASSSTGGGVPQHF
TGTGCCAGCAGCTCCACCGGGGGAGGGGTCCCCCAGCATTTT
>-|TRBJ1-4|few|TRBV6-5
CASSYSTGRDEKLFF
TGTGCCAGCAGTTACTCCACAGGGCGGGATGAAAAACTGTTTTTT
>TRBD1|TRBJ2-5|-|TRBV7-9
CASSLQGASQYF
TGTGCCAGCAGCTTACAGGGGGCTTCCCAGTACTTC
>-|TRBJ2-1|few|TRBV20-1
CSAGGTDRRGYNEQFF
TGCAGTGCAGGAGGGACGGACAGGAGGGGATACAATGAGCAGTTCTTC
>-|TRBJ2-3|-|TRBV6-5
CASSYGITDTQYF
TGTGCCAGCAGTTACGGGATTACAGATACGCAGTATTTT
>TRBD2|TRBJ2-1|-|TRBV5-1
CASSELAYNNEQFF
TGCGCCAGCAGCGAACTAGCGTACAACAATGAGCAGTTCTTC
>-|TRBJ2-2|-|TRBV11-2
CASSLDSGSGELFF
TGTGCCAGCAGCTTAGACAGCGGGTCCGGGGAGCTGTTTTTT
>TRBD2|TRBJ2-1|many|TRBV29-1
CSVSTSGSLGEQFF
TGCAGCGTTTCGACTAGCGGGAGTTTGGGTGAGCAGTTCTTC
>TRBD2|TRBJ2-5|few|TRBV29-1
CSVESGRKTQYF
TGCAGCGTAGAGAGCGGGAGAAAGACCCAGTACTTC
>TRBD2|TRBJ2-7|-|TRBV20-1
CSARPGTSGTYEQYF
TGCAGTGCGCGGCCCGGGACTAGCGGAACCTACGAGCAGTACTTC
>-|TRBJ2-5|few|TRBV7-2
CASSLRRQETQYF
TGTGCCAGCAGCTTGAGACGACAAGAGACCCAGTACTTC
>TRBD2|TRBJ2-2|few|TRBV4-3
CASSPPGGTGELFF
TGCGCCAGCAGCCCGCCGGGGGGCACCGGGGAGCTGTTTTTT
>TRBD1|TRBJ2-7|few|TRBV6-2/TRBV6-3
CASSYRDSTYEQYF
TGTGCCAGCAGTTACCGGGACAGCACCTACGAGCAGTACTTC
>-|TRBJ1-4|once|TRBV5-6
CASSLGTALNEKLFF
TGTGCCAGCAGCTTGGGGACAGCCCTTAATGAAAAACTGTTTTTT
>-|TRBJ2-4|-|TRBV29-1
CSVGIPQGSKNIQYF
TGCAGCGTTGGAATTCCCCAGGGTTCCAAAAACATTCAGTACTTC
>TRBD2|TRBJ2-5|-|TRBV11-2
CASSPDARLAGTQETQYF
TGTGCCAGCAGCCCCGATGCCCGACTAGCGGGAACACAAGAGACCCAGTACTTC
>-|TRBJ2-7|few|TRBV12-3/TRBV12-4
CASRDFGTGYYEQYF
TGTGCCAGCAGAGACTTCGGGACGGGGTACTACGAGCAGTACTTC
>-|TRBJ2-5|-|TRBV4-1
CASSHAAGQETQYF
TGCGCCAGCAGCCACGCGGCGGGACAAGAGACCCAGTACTTC
>-|TRBJ2-1|many|TRBV5-8
CASSLGTGYGDEQFF
TGTGCCAGCAGCTTGGGTACAGGGTATGGCGATGAGCAGTTCTTC
>-|TRBJ1-4|few|TRBV4-1
CASSQVSGRSEKLFF
TGCGCCAGCAGCCAAGTTTCAGGGAGGTCGGAAAAACTGTTTTTT
>TRBD1|TRBJ2-5|many|TRBV7-2
CASSWDRQETQYF
TGTGCCAGCAGCTGGGACAGACAAGAGACCCAGTACTTC
>-|TRBJ2-3|few|TRBV12-3/TRBV12-4
CASSLWSTYNSDTQYF
TGTGCCAGCAGTTTATGGTCTACGTACAACTCAGATACGCAGTATTTT